These 10 T cell receptor beta chains share one sample of origin, sequenced in a study of shared clonotypes between healthy human individuals. Profiled with immunoSEQ multiplex PCR; TCRdb holds only in-frame clones, not every one. The sample holds approximately 2.5 million clones; more than 90% are singletons and the top ten take 0.11% to 0.15%. The source material was naive CD4+ T cells sorted from blood. Subset indicated: CD45RA+ positively selected. The receptors were sampled from a man aged 18 to 30 in good health.

The chain uses TRBV4-3 and TRBJ2-7; the D is unclear. Germline CDR1 LGHNA, CDR2 YSLEER. V shed 0 bases and J shed 4 bases, with 10 bases lying between them. The CDR3 extends over 14 amino acids. CDR3 loop: CASSQDAGSYEQYF. CDR3 sequence (DNA): TGCGCCAGCAGCCAAGATGCAGGTTCTTACGAGCAGTACTTC.

The V and J genes are TRBV14 and TRBJ2-5; D is ambiguous. The germline CDR1 and CDR2 sequences are SGHDN and FVKESK. Trimming removed 6 bases from V and 5 bases from J, with 13 bases in between. The CDR3 contains 13 residues. The CDR3, as DNA: TGTGCCAGCAGTCTCAATCCAACGGAGACCCAGTACTTC. Residues: CASSLNPTETQYF.

The rearrangement joins TRBV9 to TRBJ2-1; D possibly matches TRBD1 or TRBD2 (6 bases each). Germline V lookup: CDR1 SGDLS, CDR2 YYNGEE. This CDR3 has 18 residues. V lost 6 bases and J 1 base, leaving 23 bases between the germline ends. CDR3 in DNA: TGTGCCAGCAACCTGGGGGGCGGGACCACCGTTTCCTACAATGAGCAGTTCTTC. Residues: CASNLGGGTTVSYNEQFF. Filled out from reference TRBV9 and TRBJ2-1, the complete variable domain reads DSGVTQTPKHLITATGQRVTLRCSPRSGDLSVYWYQQSLDQGLQFLIQYYNGEERAKGNILERFSAQQFPDLHSELNLSSLELGDSALYFCASNLGGGTTVSYNEQFFGPGTRLTVL.

V usage is TRBV28 and J usage is TRBJ1-5, with D unresolved. CDR3 length equals 14 residues. Trimming removed 3 bases from V and 8 bases from J, with 14 bases in between. Germline lookup yields CDR1 MDHEN and CDR2 SYDVKM. CDR3 DNA: TGTGCCAGCAGTTTTTGGGAGGTTACCAAGCCCCAGCATTTT. It is translated as CASSFWEVTKPQHF.

J is TRBJ2-1 and V is TRBV5-4; D is possibly TRBD2 (5 bases). Germline values: CDR1 SGHNT, CDR2 YYREEE (reference sequence). The V and J ends lost 4 bases and 4 bases respectively, with 15 bases between them. There are 15 residues in the CDR3. The chain's CDR3 is CASSDLSSTYNEQFF. Here the CDR3 DNA reads TGTGCCAGCAGCGACTTATCTAGCACTTACAATGAGCAGTTCTTC.

CDR3 loop: CASSPQPDRGNTEAFF. The CDR3 DNA reads as TGTGCCAGCAGCCCGCAGCCTGACAGGGGAAACACTGAAGCTTTCTTT. This sequence joins TRBV9 and TRBJ1-1, with TRBD1 matching over 8 bases. CDR1 SGDLS and CDR2 YYNGEE come from the germline V gene. The CDR3 runs to 16 residues. The trim removed 4 bases at V and 2 bases at J, leaving 10 bases unmatched.

The V gene is TRBV28, the J gene TRBJ2-1, with a tentative D call TRBD2 (6 bases). The CDR3 has 16 amino acids. CDR1 MDHEN and CDR2 SYDVKM come from the germline V gene. V lost 2 bases to trimming and J lost 0 bases, with 11 bases between them. Written as DNA, the CDR3 is TGTGCCAGCAGTTTAGGGCTAGCGACCTCCTACAATGAGCAGTTCTTC. Amino acid sequence: CASSLGLATSYNEQFF. Looking up the rest from reference TRBV28 and TRBJ2-1 gives the full variable domain: DVKVTQSSRYLVKRTGEKVFLECVQDMDHENMFWYRQDPGLGLRLIYFSYDVKMKEKGDIPEGYSVSREKKERFSLILESASTNQTSMYLCASSLGLATSYNEQFFGPGTRLTVL.

Regarding this clone: Other nucleotide sequences in the sample specify the same CDR3. This chain uses TRBV7-9 with TRBJ2-5; D possibly corresponds to TRBD2 (6 bases). The CDR3 totals 13 residues. V dropped 5 bases and J dropped 1 base, with 8 bases sitting between them. Per the germline V gene, CDR1 is SEHNR and CDR2 is FQNEAQ (reference sequence). The CDR3 loop reads CASSRSGQETQYF. In DNA, the CDR3 is TGTGCCAGCAGCCGTAGCGGCCAAGAGACCCAGTACTTC.

The chain employs TRBV27 and TRBJ2-3; maybe TRBD1 (6 bases). Germline V gives CDR1 MNHEY, CDR2 SMNVEV (reference sequence). The CDR3 totals 14 residues. V dropped 5 bases and J dropped 4 bases, with 13 bases sitting between them. This CDR3 is CASSTRGWADTQYF. For the CDR3, the DNA is TGTGCCAGCAGTACTAGGGGGTGGGCAGATACGCAGTATTTT.

The chain's CDR3 is CASSRDRGDGYTF. The CDR3 region has the DNA TGCGCCAGCAGCCGAGACAGGGGGGACGGCTACACCTTC. The chain recombines TRBV5-1 with TRBJ1-2; 9 bases match TRBD1. Trimming at V came to 4 bases and at J to 8 bases, leaving 6 bases not matched to a gene. The CDR3 has 13 residues. Per the germline V gene, CDR1 is SGHRS and CDR2 is YFSETQ. Looking up the rest from reference TRBV5-1 and TRBJ1-2 gives the full variable domain: KAGVTQTPRYLIKTRGQQVTLSCSPISGHRSVSWYQQTPGQGLQFLFEYFSETQRNKGNFPGRFSGRQFSNSRSEMNVSTLELGDSALYLCASSRDRGDGYTFGSGTRLTVV.